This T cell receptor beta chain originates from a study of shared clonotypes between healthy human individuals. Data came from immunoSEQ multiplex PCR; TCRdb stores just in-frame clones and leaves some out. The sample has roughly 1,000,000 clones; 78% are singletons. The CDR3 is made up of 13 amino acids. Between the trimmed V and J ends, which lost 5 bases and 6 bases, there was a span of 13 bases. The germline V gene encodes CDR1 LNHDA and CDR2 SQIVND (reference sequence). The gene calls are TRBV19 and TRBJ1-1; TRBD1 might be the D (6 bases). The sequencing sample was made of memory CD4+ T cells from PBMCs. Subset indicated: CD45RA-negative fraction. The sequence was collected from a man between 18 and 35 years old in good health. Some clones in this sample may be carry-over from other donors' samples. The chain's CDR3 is CASSRGAGAEAFF. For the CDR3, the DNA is TGTGCCAGTAGTCGGGGGGCGGGCGCTGAAGCTTTCTTT.